This T cell receptor (beta chain) was observed in a study of graft-versus-host responses after intestinal transplantation. Overall study context: Recipients underwent multivisceral, liver-intestinal, or isolated intestinal transplants. Study findings and constraints: Peak levels of circulating GvH clones tracked with early post-transplant HvG declines. Clonal ratios of graft-versus-host to host-versus-graft in allografts were high for patients exhibiting graft-donor T cell macrochimerism. Recipient marrow held GvH clones, some first seen in ileum or blood.

The CDR3 totals 10 residues. The V gene's germline CDR1 is DFQATT and CDR2 SNEGSKA (reference sequence). Trimming pared 0 bases from V and 6 bases from J, leaving 3 bases between. Comments on this clone: The target antigen is unknown.

The repertoire was sequenced with immunoSEQ multiplex PCR; TCRdb's copy has only in-frame clones and lacks some. The sample consists of approximately 110,000 clones, roughly 92% of them appearing once. The starting material was unstimulated CD4+ T cells sorted from spleen or lymph node cells, obtained before transplant. The TCR originated in a human donor who was the organ donor for an intestinal transplant. The V and J genes are TRBV20-1 and TRBJ2-7; D is unclear. Written as DNA, the CDR3 is TGCAGTGCTAGAGATCGCGAGCAGTACTTC. Its translation: CSARDREQYF.